The 3 T cell receptor beta chains in this list originate from one sample, sequenced in a study of T-cell reconstitution after alpha-beta-depleted transplantation in children. Preparing the TCRbeta library involved the use of unique molecular identifiers. TCRdb ran MiXCR on the PCR reads and lists one entry per CDR3 protein. Of about 58,000 distinct CDR3 sequences in the sample, approximately 43% were seen once. The specimen comprised PBMCs, mostly from graft donor cells, sampled 360 days after TCRalphabeta/CD19-depleted stem cell transplant. The source of these receptors is a male patient younger than 18 who had a stem cell transplant for acute lymphoblastic leukemia, so the T cells may come from the graft donor.

The V and J genes are TRBV10-2 and TRBJ1-1, with 8 positions matching TRBD1. The CDR3 consists of 12 residues. The germline gives CDR1 WSHSY, CDR2 SAAADI. After removal of 6 bases from V and 10 bases from J, the junction contained 7 bases not matched to a gene. The CDR3, as DNA: TGCGCCAGCAGGCTCGACAGGGGAGGAGCTTTCTTT. This gives the protein CASRLDRGGAFF.

This chain uses TRBV3-1 with TRBJ2-4; weak D call: TRBD2 (5 bases). V dropped 0 bases and J dropped 6 bases, with 15 bases sitting between them. Looked up from germline, CDR1 is LGHDT and CDR2 is YNNKEL (reference sequence). This CDR3 has 16 amino acids. The CDR3: CASSQDLRGRGNIQYF. The CDR3 nucleotides are TGTGCCAGCAGCCAAGACCTTAGAGGGAGAGGAAACATTCAGTACTTC.

V usage is TRBV4-3 and J usage is TRBJ2-5; possible D gene TRBD2, 5 bases. CDR3 length equals 15 residues. Per germline, CDR1 LGHNA and CDR2 YSLEER. Deletions cut 1 base from V and 5 bases from J, with 14 bases between. Written as DNA, the CDR3 is TGCGCCAGCAGCCAAGGCCAACGGGTAGCGGAGACCCAGTACTTC. Its protein is CASSQGQRVAETQYF.